This TCR beta chain stems from a study of cytomegalovirus exposure and HLA in healthy donors. Findings and caveats of the study: Through in vitro validation, three CMV-associated chains were shown to be specific for CMV antigens. Segments of the TCR beta V type were, in most cases, productive about 87% or about 30% of the time in an earlier analysis. TCR beta sequences numbering about 17,000 were associated with HLA alleles at 0.05 false discovery rate in a later analysis.

CDR3 length: 21 residues. Each donor was healthy, and each was a bone marrow donor. PCR primers comprised 60 Vbeta and 13 Jbeta primers. The method was immunoSEQ multiplex PCR; TCRdb's version includes in-frame clones alone and lacks a portion of them. The sample carries 100,000 to 150,000 clones, 72% recorded once. Concerning this clone itself: Its antigen remains unknown.

This receptor was obtained from a man under 40 in good health and CMV-seronegative. The chain has TRBV12-2 and TRBJ1-5; no check of the table's D call, TRBD1, against the DNA was made. TRBV12-2 is marked as a pseudogene. Sequencing used PBMCs. DNA for the CDR3: TGTGCAAGTCGCTTACTCAAGTTAGGAGTCCGGGACAGGGAGTCCTTACAGCCCCAGCATTTT. Translating it yields CASRLLKLGVRDRESLQPQHF.